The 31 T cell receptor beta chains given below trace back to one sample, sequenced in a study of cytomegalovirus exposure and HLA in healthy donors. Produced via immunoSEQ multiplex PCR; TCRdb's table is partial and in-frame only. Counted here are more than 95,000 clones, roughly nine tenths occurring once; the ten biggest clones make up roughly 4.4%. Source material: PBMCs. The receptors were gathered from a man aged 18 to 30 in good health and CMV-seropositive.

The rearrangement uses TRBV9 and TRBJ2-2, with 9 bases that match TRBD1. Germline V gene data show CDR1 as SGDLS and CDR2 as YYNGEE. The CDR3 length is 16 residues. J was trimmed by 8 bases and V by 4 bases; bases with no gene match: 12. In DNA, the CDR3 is TGTGCCAGCAGCCCACCTGGGACAGGGACGATGGGGGAGCTGTTTTTT. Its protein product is CASSPPGTGTMGELFF.

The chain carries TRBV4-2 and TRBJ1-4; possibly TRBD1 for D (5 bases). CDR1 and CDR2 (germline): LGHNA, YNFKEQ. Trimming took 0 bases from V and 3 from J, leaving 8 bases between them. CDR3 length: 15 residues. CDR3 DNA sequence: TGTGCCAGCAGCCAAGATAAACAGGCTAATGAAAAACTGTTTTTT. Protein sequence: CASSQDKQANEKLFF.

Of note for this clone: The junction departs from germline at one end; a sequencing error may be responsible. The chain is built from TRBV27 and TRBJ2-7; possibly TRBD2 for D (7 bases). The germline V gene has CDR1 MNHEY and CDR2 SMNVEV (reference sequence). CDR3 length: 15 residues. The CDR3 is CASSPKGGGHYKQYF. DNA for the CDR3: TGTGCCAGCAGTCCCAAGGGGGGGGGACACTACAAGCAGTACTTC.

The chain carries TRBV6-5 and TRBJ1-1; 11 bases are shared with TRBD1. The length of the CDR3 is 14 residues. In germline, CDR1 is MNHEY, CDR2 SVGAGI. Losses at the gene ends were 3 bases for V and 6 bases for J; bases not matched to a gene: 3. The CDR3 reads CASSYGTGGPEAFF. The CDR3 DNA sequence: TGTGCCAGCAGTTATGGGACAGGGGGGCCTGAAGCTTTCTTT.

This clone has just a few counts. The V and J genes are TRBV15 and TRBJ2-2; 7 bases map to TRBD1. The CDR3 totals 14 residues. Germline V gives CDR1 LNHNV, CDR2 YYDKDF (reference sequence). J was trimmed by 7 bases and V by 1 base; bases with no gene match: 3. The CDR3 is CATSRVGGIGELFF. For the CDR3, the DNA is TGTGCCACCAGCAGAGTAGGGGGCATCGGGGAGCTGTTTTTT.

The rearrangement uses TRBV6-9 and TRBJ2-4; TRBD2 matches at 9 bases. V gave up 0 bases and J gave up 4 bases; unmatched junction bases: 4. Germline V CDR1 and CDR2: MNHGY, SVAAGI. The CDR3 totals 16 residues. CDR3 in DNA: TGTGCCAGCAGTTATTCCGGCGGGGGGGGGAAAAACATTCAGTACTTC. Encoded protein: CASSYSGGGGKNIQYF.

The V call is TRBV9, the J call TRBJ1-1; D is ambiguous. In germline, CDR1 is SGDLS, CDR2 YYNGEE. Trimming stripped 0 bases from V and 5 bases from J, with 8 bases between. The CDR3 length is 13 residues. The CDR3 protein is CASSVGGSTEAFF. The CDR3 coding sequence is TGTGCCAGCAGCGTAGGCGGATCAACTGAAGCTTTCTTT.

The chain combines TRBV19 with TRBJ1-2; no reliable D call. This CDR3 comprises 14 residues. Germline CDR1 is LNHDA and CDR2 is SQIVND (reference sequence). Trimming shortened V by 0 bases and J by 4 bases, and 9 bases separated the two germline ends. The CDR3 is CASSIEESAYGYTF. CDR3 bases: TGTGCCAGTAGTATAGAGGAGTCGGCCTATGGCTACACCTTC.

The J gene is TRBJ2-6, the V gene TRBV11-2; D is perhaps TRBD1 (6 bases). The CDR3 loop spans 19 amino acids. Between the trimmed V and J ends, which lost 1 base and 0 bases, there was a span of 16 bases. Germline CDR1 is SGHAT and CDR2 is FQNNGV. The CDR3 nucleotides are TGTGCCAGCAGCTTAGTGTACAGGGTACGGATCTCTGGGGCCAACGTCCTGACTTTC. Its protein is CASSLVYRVRISGANVLTF.

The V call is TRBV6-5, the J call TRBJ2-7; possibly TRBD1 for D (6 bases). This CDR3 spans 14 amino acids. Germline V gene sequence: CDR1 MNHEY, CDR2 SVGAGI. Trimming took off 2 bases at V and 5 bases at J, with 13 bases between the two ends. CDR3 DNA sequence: TGTGCCAGCAGTTACGGGCAGGGGACCCACGAGCAGTACTTC. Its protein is CASSYGQGTHEQYF.

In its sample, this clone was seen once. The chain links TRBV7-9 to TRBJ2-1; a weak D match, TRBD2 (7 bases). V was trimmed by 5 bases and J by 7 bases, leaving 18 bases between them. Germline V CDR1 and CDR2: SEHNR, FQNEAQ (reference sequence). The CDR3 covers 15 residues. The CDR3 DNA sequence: TGTGCCAGCAGCCCGTTGGGGGGGGCTAGGAATGAGCAGTTCTTC. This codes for CASSPLGGARNEQFF.

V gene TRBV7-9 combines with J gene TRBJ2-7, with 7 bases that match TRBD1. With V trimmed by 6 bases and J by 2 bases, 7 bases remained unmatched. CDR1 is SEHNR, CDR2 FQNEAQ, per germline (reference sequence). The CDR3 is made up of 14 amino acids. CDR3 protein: CASSTAGTAYEQYF. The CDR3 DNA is TGTGCCAGCAGTACGGCCGGGACAGCCTACGAGCAGTACTTC.

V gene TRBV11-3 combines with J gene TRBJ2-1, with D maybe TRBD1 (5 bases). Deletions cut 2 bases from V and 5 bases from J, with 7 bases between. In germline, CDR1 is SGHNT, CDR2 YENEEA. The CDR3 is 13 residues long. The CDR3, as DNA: TGTGCCAGCAGCTTAAGGGGTAACAATGAGCAGTTCTTC. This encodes CASSLRGNNEQFF.

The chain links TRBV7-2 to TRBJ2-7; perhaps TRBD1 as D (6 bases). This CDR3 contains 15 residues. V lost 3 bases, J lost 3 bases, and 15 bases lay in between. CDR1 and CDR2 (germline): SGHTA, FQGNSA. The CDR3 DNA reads TGTGCCAGCAGCTTGAGGGGGAGTGGGTACTACGAGCAGTACTTC. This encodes CASSLRGSGYYEQYF.

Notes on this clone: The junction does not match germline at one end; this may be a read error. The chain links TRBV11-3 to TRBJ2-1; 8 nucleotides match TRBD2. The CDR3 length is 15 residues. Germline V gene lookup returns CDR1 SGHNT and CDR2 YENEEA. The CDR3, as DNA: TGTGCCAGCAGCTTAGGCGCGGGGGGCAACAATGAACAGTTCTTC. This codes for CASSLGAGGNNEQFF.

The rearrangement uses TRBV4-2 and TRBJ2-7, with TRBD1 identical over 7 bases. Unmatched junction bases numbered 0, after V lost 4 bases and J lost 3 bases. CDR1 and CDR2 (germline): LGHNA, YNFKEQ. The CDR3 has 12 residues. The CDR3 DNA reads TGTGCCAGCAGCCGGGACAGCTACGAGCAGTACTTC. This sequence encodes CASSRDSYEQYF.

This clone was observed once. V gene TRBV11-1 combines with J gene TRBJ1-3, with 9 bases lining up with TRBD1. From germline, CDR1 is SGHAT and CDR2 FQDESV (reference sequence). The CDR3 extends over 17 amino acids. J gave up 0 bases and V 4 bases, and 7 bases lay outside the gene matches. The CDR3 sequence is CASSSRDRDISGNTIYF. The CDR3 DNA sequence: TGTGCCAGCAGCTCCCGGGACAGGGACATCTCTGGAAACACCATATATTTT. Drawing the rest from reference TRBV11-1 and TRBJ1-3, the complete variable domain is EAEVAQSPRYKITEKSQAVAFWCDPISGHATLYWYRQILGQGPELLVQFQDESVVDDSQLPKDRFSAERLKGVDSTLKIQPAELGDSAMYLCASSSRDRDISGNTIYFGEGSWLTVV.

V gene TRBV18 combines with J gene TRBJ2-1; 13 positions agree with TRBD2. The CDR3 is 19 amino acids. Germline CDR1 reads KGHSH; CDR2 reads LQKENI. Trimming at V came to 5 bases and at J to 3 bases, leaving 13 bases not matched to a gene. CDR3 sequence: CASSTATGTSGAHYNEQFF. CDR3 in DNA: TGTGCCAGCTCAACGGCGACCGGGACTAGCGGGGCCCACTACAATGAGCAGTTCTTC.

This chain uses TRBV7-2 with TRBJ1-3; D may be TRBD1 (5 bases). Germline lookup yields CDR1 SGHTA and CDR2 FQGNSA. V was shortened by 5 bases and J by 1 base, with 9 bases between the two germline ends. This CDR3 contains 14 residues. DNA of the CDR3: TGTGCCAGCAGCGACGGACATTCTGGAAACACCATATATTTT. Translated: CASSDGHSGNTIYF.

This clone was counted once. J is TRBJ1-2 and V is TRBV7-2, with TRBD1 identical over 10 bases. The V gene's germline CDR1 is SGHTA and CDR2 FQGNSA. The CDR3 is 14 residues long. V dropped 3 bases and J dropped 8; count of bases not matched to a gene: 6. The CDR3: CASSLDRGTGGYTF. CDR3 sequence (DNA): TGTGCCAGCAGCTTGGACAGGGGGACGGGAGGCTACACCTTC. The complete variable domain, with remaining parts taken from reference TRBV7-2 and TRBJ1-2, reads GAGVSQSPSNKVTEKGKDVELRCDPISGHTALYWYRQSLGQGLEFLIYFQGNSAPDKSGLPSDRFSAERTGGSVSTLTIQRTQQEDSAVYLCASSLDRGTGGYTFGSGTRLTVV.

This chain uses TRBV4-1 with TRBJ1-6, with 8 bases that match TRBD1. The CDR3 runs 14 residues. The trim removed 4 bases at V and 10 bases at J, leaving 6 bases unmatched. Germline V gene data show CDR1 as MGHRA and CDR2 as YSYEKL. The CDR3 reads CASSLTGGESPLHF. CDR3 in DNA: TGCGCCAGCAGCCTAACAGGGGGGGAATCACCCCTCCACTTT.

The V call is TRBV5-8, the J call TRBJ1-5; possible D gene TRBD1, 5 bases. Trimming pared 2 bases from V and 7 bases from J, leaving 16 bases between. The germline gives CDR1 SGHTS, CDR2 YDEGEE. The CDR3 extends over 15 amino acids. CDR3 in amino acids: CASSFRGARRQPQHF. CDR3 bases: TGTGCCAGCAGCTTCCGTGGGGCCCGGCGGCAGCCCCAGCATTTT.

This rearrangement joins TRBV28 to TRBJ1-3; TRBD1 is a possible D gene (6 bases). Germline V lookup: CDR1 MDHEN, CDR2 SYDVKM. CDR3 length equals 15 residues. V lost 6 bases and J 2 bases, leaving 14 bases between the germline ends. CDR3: CASSLGGQTGNTIYF. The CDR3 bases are TGTGCCAGCAGCCTCGGGGGGCAAACTGGAAACACCATATATTTT.

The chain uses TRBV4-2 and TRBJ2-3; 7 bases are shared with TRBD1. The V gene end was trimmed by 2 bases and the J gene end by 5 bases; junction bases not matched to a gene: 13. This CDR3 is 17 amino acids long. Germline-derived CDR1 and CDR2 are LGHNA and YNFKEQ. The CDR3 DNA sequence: TGTGCCAGCAGCCAATTGGGGACAGCCAACGCGGGAGATACGCAGTATTTT. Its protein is CASSQLGTANAGDTQYF.

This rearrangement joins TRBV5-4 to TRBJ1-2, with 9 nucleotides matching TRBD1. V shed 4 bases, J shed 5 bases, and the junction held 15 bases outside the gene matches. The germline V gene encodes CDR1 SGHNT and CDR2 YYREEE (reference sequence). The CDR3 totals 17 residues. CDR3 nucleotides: TGTGCCAGCAGCATGGGACAGGGTGGCCTTAGGAAGTATGGCTACACCTTC. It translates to CASSMGQGGLRKYGYTF.

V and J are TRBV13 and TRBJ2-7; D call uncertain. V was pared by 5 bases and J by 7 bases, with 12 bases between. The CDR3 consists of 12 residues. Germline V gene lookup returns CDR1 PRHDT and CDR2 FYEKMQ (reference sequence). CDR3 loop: CASSQRSGEQYF. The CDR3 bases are TGTGCCAGCAGCCAGAGGTCTGGGGAGCAGTACTTC.

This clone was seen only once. CDR3 amino acids: CANRYDSGYTF. The DNA for the CDR3 is TGTGCCAACCGATACGACTCGGGCTACACCTTC. The rearrangement joins TRBV6-5 to TRBJ1-2, with D hard to call. The CDR3 has 11 amino acids. The ends were cut back, 10 bases at V and 8 bases at J, with 14 bases in the middle. The germline gives CDR1 MNHEY, CDR2 SVGAGI.

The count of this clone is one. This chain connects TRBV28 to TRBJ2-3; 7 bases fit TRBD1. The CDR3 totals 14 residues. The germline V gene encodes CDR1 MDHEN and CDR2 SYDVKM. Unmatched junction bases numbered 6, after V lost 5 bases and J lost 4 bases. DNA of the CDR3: TGTGCCAGCAGTCCCGACAGGGACCCAGATACGCAGTATTTT. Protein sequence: CASSPDRDPDTQYF.

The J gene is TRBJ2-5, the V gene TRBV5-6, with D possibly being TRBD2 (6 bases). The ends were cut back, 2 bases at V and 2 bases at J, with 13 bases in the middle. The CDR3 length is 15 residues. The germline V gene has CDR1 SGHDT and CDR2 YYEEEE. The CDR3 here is CASSFGGPKQETQYF. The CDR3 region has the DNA TGTGCCAGCAGCTTCGGGGGACCTAAACAAGAGACCCAGTACTTC. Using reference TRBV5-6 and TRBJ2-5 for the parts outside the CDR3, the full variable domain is DAGVTQSPTHLIKTRGQQVTLRCSPKSGHDTVSWYQQALGQGPQFIFQYYEEEERQRGNFPDRFSGHQFPNYSSELNVNALLLGDSALYLCASSFGGPKQETQYFGPGTRLLVL.

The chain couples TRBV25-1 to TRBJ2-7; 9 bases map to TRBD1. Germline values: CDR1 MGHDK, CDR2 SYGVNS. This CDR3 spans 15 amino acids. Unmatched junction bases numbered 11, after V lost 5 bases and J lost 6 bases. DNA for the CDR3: TGTGCCAGCAGTCCTTCCGGGACAGGGTCAAGCGAGCAGTACTTC. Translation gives CASSPSGTGSSEQYF.

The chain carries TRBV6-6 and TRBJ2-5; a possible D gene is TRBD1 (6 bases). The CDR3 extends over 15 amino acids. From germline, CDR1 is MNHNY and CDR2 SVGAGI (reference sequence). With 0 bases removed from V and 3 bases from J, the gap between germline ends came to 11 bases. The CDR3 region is CASSYSSPGEETQYF. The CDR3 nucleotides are TGTGCCAGCAGTTACTCCTCCCCAGGGGAAGAGACCCAGTACTTC.